The rows below give T cell receptor beta chains drawn from one sample of a study of CD8+CD57+ T cells in acquired aplastic anemia. Each CDR3 protein is one row after TCRdb ran MiXCR on the reads. Among 160,000 or so distinct CDR3 sequences listed, more than 45% were seen once. The sequenced sample was sorted CD4+, CD8+, or CD8+CD57+ T cells (not recorded which) from PBMCs. The receptors originated from a human donor with aplastic anemia. The conserved cysteine and the conserved F or W are not part of the CDR3 here. Fields, in order: clone size, V gene, CDR3 protein. Not every row has a clone size; where given, it reads once, few, many or a size class.

clone size: NA; V gene: TRBV24-1; CDR3 protein: ATSALQGAREQF
clone size: NA; V gene: TRBV10-3; CDR3 protein: AIRTTGSSAEAF
clone size: NA; V gene: TRBV20-1; CDR3 protein: SARTSLSYEQY
clone size: few; V gene: TRBV3-1; CDR3 protein: ASSSPGRNYGYT
clone size: NA; V gene: TRBV6-1; CDR3 protein: ASSEPGSGANVLT
clone size: many; V gene: TRBV15; CDR3 protein: ATSTRGGNTGELF
clone size: many; V gene: TRBV15; CDR3 protein: ATSEPGQGLIDTGELF
clone size: NA; V gene: TRBV20-1; CDR3 protein: STGTPTEQY
clone size: NA; V gene: TRBV2; CDR3 protein: ASNTGTQGNEQF
clone size: few; V gene: TRBV3-1; CDR3 protein: ASSQSGAGANYNEQF
clone size: NA; V gene: TRBV20-1; CDR3 protein: SASGGGGLYNEQF
clone size: medium-sized; V gene: TRBV10-2; CDR3 protein: ASSEMRGAPSEQY
clone size: many; V gene: TRBV12-3/TRBV12-4; CDR3 protein: ASRALGPQH
clone size: many; V gene: TRBV4-2; CDR3 protein: ASSQEAGGQRDTQY
clone size: NA; V gene: TRBV10-3; CDR3 protein: AISDLADAPFRDEQF
clone size: many; V gene: TRBV6-5; CDR3 protein: ASRGTSEAF
clone size: NA; V gene: TRBV15; CDR3 protein: ATSRDLTVLGELF
clone size: NA; V gene: TRBV2; CDR3 protein: ASSEGPEWGGNTIY
clone size: many; V gene: TRBV7-8; CDR3 protein: ASSPNSDGYT
clone size: NA; V gene: TRBV7-2; CDR3 protein: ASSPGGSGNTIY
clone size: many; V gene: TRBV5-1; CDR3 protein: ASSPWGEDYEQY
clone size: many; V gene: TRBV7-9; CDR3 protein: ASSYPGQGNEQF
clone size: NA; V gene: TRBV18; CDR3 protein: ASSPGRQGPWPPLH
clone size: many; V gene: TRBV12-5; CDR3 protein: ASARGQFPTDTQY
clone size: many; V gene: TRBV27; CDR3 protein: ASRTPGSNTGELF
clone size: NA; V gene: TRBV19; CDR3 protein: ASGPRAGGRSPLH
clone size: few; V gene: TRBV10-1; CDR3 protein: ASSRDLNDKTQY
clone size: NA; V gene: TRBV2; CDR3 protein: ASHRDSNYGYT
clone size: NA; V gene: TRBV20-1; CDR3 protein: SAQTSSGSDEQF
clone size: NA; V gene: TRBV24-1; CDR3 protein: ATSDRNTGTNQPQH
clone size: NA; V gene: TRBV7-9; CDR3 protein: ASSLGVLDHGYT
clone size: NA; V gene: TRBV2; CDR3 protein: ATEEGSGRLY
clone size: NA; V gene: TRBV15; CDR3 protein: ATSSSDRGAYEQF
clone size: NA; V gene: TRBV29-1; CDR3 protein: SVVAVEAF
clone size: many; V gene: TRBV5-6; CDR3 protein: ASSLRDRVGQPQH
clone size: NA; V gene: TRBV9; CDR3 protein: ASSPQGGAETQY
clone size: few; V gene: TRBV15; CDR3 protein: ATSAERGLSYNEQF
clone size: NA; V gene: TRBV5-5; CDR3 protein: ASSLEDSYYGYT
clone size: NA; V gene: TRBV5-6; CDR3 protein: ASSLGLGQGSLYEQY
clone size: few; V gene: TRBV2; CDR3 protein: ASSPRTGPDEQY
clone size: NA; V gene: TRBV7-3; CDR3 protein: ASGQGTSPLH
clone size: NA; V gene: TRBV5-1; CDR3 protein: ASSLAGGSNTGELF
clone size: few; V gene: TRBV6-2/TRBV6-3; CDR3 protein: ASRYRSTGVVMNTEAF
clone size: NA; V gene: TRBV5-1; CDR3 protein: ASAGTIGEQY
clone size: many; V gene: TRBV20-1; CDR3 protein: SAKKRGGMNEQF
clone size: NA; V gene: TRBV7-9; CDR3 protein: ASSLPNYTEAF
clone size: many; V gene: TRBV24-1; CDR3 protein: ATSDPGTGHTIY
clone size: few; V gene: TRBV7-6; CDR3 protein: ASSINDSPLH
clone size: once; V gene: TRBV10-3; CDR3 protein: AISEGRGGETQY
clone size: NA; V gene: TRBV7-2; CDR3 protein: ASSSRYGEKLF
clone size: NA; V gene: TRBV7-2; CDR3 protein: ASNYGADNEQF
clone size: many; V gene: TRBV7-8; CDR3 protein: ASSSDSPTDTQY
clone size: NA; V gene: TRBV29-1; CDR3 protein: SVGGTPDLYEQY
clone size: NA; V gene: TRBV19; CDR3 protein: ASSKQGAVYGAYGYT
clone size: NA; V gene: TRBV5-1; CDR3 protein: ASSLGTGQGKSGYT
clone size: many; V gene: TRBV10-2; CDR3 protein: ASSGTGPGGNQPQH
clone size: NA; V gene: TRBV2; CDR3 protein: ASSEGGDSPLH